The T cell receptor (beta chain) described here comes from a study of blood T cell repertoires in COVID-19. About the research overall: Acute and convalescent COVID-19 specimens originated in the United States, Italy and Spain. Nucleic acid was either cDNA or gDNA, and it came from T cells, B-cell-depleted T cells, or PBMCs.

This CDR3 spans 17 amino acids. Germline CDR1 SGHNT, CDR2 YYREEE (reference sequence). The V gene end was trimmed by 3 bases and the J gene end by 0 bases; junction bases not matched to a gene: 7. As handled by the study authors: From reference gene primer amplification, estimates of nucleated cell counts were derived. Data came from immunoSEQ multiplex PCR; TCRdb stores just in-frame clones and leaves some out. V, J and clone size are taken as reported in that table, and D and trimming were inferred from the DNA itself. The top ten hold roughly 24% of the sample, which has fewer than 200,000 clones, roughly 90% seen once.

The V gene is TRBV5-4, the J gene TRBJ1-3; 9 bases agree with TRBD1. The sequence was obtained from a man aged 60 to 69 with acute or convalescent COVID-19. The sequencing sample was made of peripheral blood. CDR3 in DNA: TGTGCCAGCAGCTCACCGGGACAGGGTATCTCTGGAAACACCATATATTTT. Translating it yields CASSSPGQGISGNTIYF. Filled out from reference TRBV5-4 and TRBJ1-3, the complete variable domain reads ETGVTQSPTHLIKTRGQQVTLRCSSQSGHNTVSWYQQALGQGPQFIFQYYREEENGRGNFPPRFSGLQFPNYSSELNVNALELDDSALYLCASSSPGQGISGNTIYFGEGSWLTVV.